What follows describes a single T cell receptor (beta chain). The assay was immunoSEQ multiplex PCR, and TCRdb's table has in-frame clones only and misses some. Of roughly 100,000 clones in the sample, over 70% are singletons; the top ten hold more than 20%. V lost 4 bases and J lost 6, with 15 bases in between. The V gene's germline CDR1 is MNHEY and CDR2 SMNVEV (reference sequence). The CDR3 sequence is 14 residues long. These data come from a study of T cell responses to AZD1222 COVID-19 vaccine. Sample: peripheral blood, taken on day 0 of AZD1222 vaccination. The TCR sequence derives from an adult in good health. V is TRBV27 and J is TRBJ1-1; D uncertain. The CDR3 DNA is TGTGCCAGCAGTTCGTGGGCGGGAATCTCTGAAGCTTTCTTT. Translation gives CASSSWAGISEAFF.